This paragraph reports one TCR beta chain. The germline gives CDR1 SEHNR, CDR2 FQNEAQ (reference sequence). Between the trimmed V and J ends, which lost 5 bases and 6 bases, there was a span of 11 bases. This CDR3 spans 13 amino acids. This entry belongs to a study of control samples from healthy donors and cancer patients. The data were produced by immunoSEQ multiplex PCR, yet TCRdb's version contains in-frame clones alone and is incomplete. The table has 150,000 to 200,000 clones, approximately 94% seen once. The chain is built from TRBV7-9 and TRBJ2-4, with D tentatively TRBD2 (6 bases). This TCR came from a woman aged 18 to 35 in good health. What was sequenced was blood. DNA for the CDR3: TGTGCCAGCAGCCTGGGGGGAGCAAACATTCAGTACTTC. This sequence encodes CASSLGGANIQYF.